This T cell receptor (beta chain) was retrieved from a study of vaccination effects on CD4 cells after COVID-19. Turning to the study itself: There were a couple of convalescent patients who gave samples 16 days and one week before vaccination.

Pools of viral peptides were used by the ViraFEST assay to expand antigen-specific CD4+ T cells ahead of sequencing. Culture proceeded for about 11 days, and CD4+ T cells were then isolated. The person's infection with SARS-CoV-2, confirmed by PCR, took place between March and December 2020. The CDR3 spans 16 residues. Germline V gene sequence: CDR1 SGHNT, CDR2 YENEEA. V was clipped by 4 bases and J by 6 bases; unmatched bases: 13. Comments on this clone: Its antigen remains unidentified.

Study outcomes and limitations: The authors studied few convalescent patients and collected no early post-infection timepoints.

Libraries were prepared by immunoSEQ multiplex PCR; TCRdb keeps only in-frame clonotypes and omits some of them. The table includes about 24,000 clones, around 77% detected once. The sequence came from a human donor who had a prior SARS-CoV-2 infection. The chain links TRBV11-3 to TRBJ2-5; TRBD1 agrees at 8 bases. Source: CD4+ T cells from PBMCs cultured with SARS-CoV-2 spike peptides, taken before COVID-19 vaccination. CDR3 amino acids: CASSSDPGQAVKTQYF. The CDR3 coding sequence is TGTGCCAGCAGCTCAGACCCGGGACAGGCAGTGAAGACCCAGTACTTC.